Listed here are 29 T cell receptor beta chains from one sample, sequenced in a study of T cell responses to AZD1222 COVID-19 vaccine. Generated by immunoSEQ multiplex PCR, the TCRdb table keeps only in-frame clones and is missing some. The profile shows tens of thousands of clones, approximately 79% of them singletons. This specimen consisted of peripheral blood, obtained on day 0 of MenACWY control vaccination. Receptors originate from an adult in good health.

V is TRBV10-3 and J is TRBJ2-2, with D possibly TRBD1 on 6 matching bases. The CDR3 sequence is 15 residues long. Germline loops: CDR1 ENHRY, CDR2 SYGVKD. The V gene lost 2 bases and the J gene lost 7 bases, with 14 bases spanning the gap. The chain's CDR3 is CAISEVNRVGGELFF. Written as DNA, the CDR3 is TGTGCCATCAGTGAGGTGAACAGGGTTGGCGGGGAGCTGTTTTTT.

This chain joins TRBV29-1 and TRBJ1-1; TRBD1 matches at 12 bases. The V gene's germline CDR1 is SQVTM and CDR2 ANQGSEA. Losses at the gene ends were 8 bases for V and 1 base for J; bases not matched to a gene: 5. The CDR3 sequence is 14 residues long. Here the CDR3 reads CSTGTGGGNTEAFF. In nucleotides, the CDR3 is TGCAGCACTGGGACAGGGGGCGGGAACACTGAAGCTTTCTTT. Using reference TRBV29-1 and TRBJ1-1 for the parts outside the CDR3, the full variable domain is SAVISQKPSRDICQRGTSLTIQCQVDSQVTMMFWYRQQPGQSLTLIATANQGSEATYESGFVIDKFPISRPNLTFSTLTVSNMSPEDSSIYLCSTGTGGGNTEAFFGQGTRLTVV.

Notes on this clone: A read error may account for a junction end that differs from germline. The chain has TRBV5-6 and TRBJ1-5, with D tentatively TRBD1 (5 bases). The CDR3 covers 14 residues. Germline V gene lookup returns CDR1 SGHDT and CDR2 YYEEEE. CDR3 loop: CASSFGTVNQLQHF. DNA of the CDR3: TGTGCCAGCAGCTTCGGGACGGTCAATCAGCTCCAGCATTTT.

The chain uses TRBV4-1 and TRBJ1-5, with a possible D match to TRBD1 (5 bases). CDR1 and CDR2 from the germline V gene are MGHRA and YSYEKL. The CDR3 extends over 15 amino acids. Trimming took 4 bases from V and 7 from J, leaving 17 bases between them. The CDR3 sequence is CASSPGRQGTQPQHF. The CDR3 DNA follows: TGCGCCAGCAGCCCCGGGCGTCAGGGAACCCAGCCCCAGCATTTT.

The rearrangement joins TRBV28 to TRBJ2-3, with TRBD2 matching over 12 bases. Germline CDR1 reads MDHEN; CDR2 reads SYDVKM. This CDR3 spans 14 amino acids. V gave up 5 bases and J gave up 5 bases; unmatched junction bases: 2. The CDR3 bases are TGTGCCAGCAGTCTAGCGGGAGGGGTAGATACGCAGTATTTT. Amino acid sequence: CASSLAGGVDTQYF.

The chain links TRBV2 to TRBJ1-1; maybe TRBD1 (6 bases). The CDR3 totals 15 residues. V was shortened by 6 bases and J by 1 base, with 15 bases between the two germline ends. Germline V gene lookup returns CDR1 SNHLY and CDR2 FYNNEI. This CDR3 is CASRGETQGNTEAFF. CDR3 bases: TGTGCCAGCAGGGGGGAAACACAGGGGAACACTGAAGCTTTCTTT.

The rearrangement uses TRBV12-3 or TRBV12-4 and TRBJ1-2; D gene ambiguous. Trimming removed 2 bases at V and 5 bases at J, with 6 bases between. The CDR3 is 12 residues long. The CDR3 DNA follows: TGTGCCAGCAGTTTAACCCTTTATGGCTACACCTTC. The encoded protein is CASSLTLYGYTF.

The gene calls are TRBV11-2 and TRBJ2-5; D possibly corresponds to TRBD1 (5 bases). The CDR3 runs 16 residues. Germline loops: CDR1 SGHAT, CDR2 FQNNGV. Deletions cut 2 bases from V and 2 bases from J, with 15 bases between. This CDR3 reads CASSLFSRGTQETQYF. The CDR3 nucleotides are TGTGCCAGCAGCTTATTTTCAAGGGGAACGCAAGAGACCCAGTACTTC.

V and J are TRBV5-5 and TRBJ1-5, with D hard to call. The V and J ends lost 0 bases and 5 bases respectively, with 6 bases between them. The CDR3 runs to 13 residues. CDR1 and CDR2 from the germline V gene are SGHKS and YYEKEE (reference sequence). CDR3: CASSLDTDQPQHF. DNA for the CDR3: TGTGCCAGCAGCTTGGACACTGATCAGCCCCAGCATTTT.

The rearrangement links TRBV7-2 to TRBJ2-5; D is uncertain. Trimming cost V 0 bases and J 2 bases, with 10 bases left between them. The CDR3 consists of 15 residues. In germline, CDR1 is SGHTA, CDR2 FQGNSA. The CDR3 region is CASSLAGNPQETQYF. The CDR3 nucleotides are TGTGCCAGCAGCTTAGCGGGTAACCCTCAAGAGACCCAGTACTTC.

This clone was detected a few times. This chain joins TRBV12-3 or TRBV12-4 and TRBJ1-1; D gene unclear. The germline V and J ends were trimmed by 3 bases and 7 bases, with 12 bases remaining between them. The CDR3 has 13 residues. The CDR3 protein is CASSLWAADEAFF. As DNA, the CDR3 is TGTGCCAGCAGTTTGTGGGCAGCTGATGAAGCTTTCTTT.

The V call is TRBV5-6, the J call TRBJ1-6, with D perhaps TRBD1 (5 bases). V lost 2 bases, J lost 10 bases, and 16 bases lay in between. CDR1 is SGHDT, CDR2 YYEEEE, per germline. The CDR3 has 15 amino acids. CDR3 amino acids: CASSFWDGSGSPLHF. Here the CDR3 DNA reads TGTGCCAGCAGCTTCTGGGACGGCTCCGGATCACCCCTCCACTTT.

This clone was detected a few times. The V gene is TRBV19, the J gene TRBJ1-2; D is uncertain. Germline V CDR1 and CDR2: LNHDA, SQIVND (reference sequence). With 4 bases removed from V and 1 base from J, the gap between germline ends came to 4 bases. CDR3 size: 12 residues. This CDR3 is CASSRINYGYTF. The CDR3 DNA sequence: TGTGCCAGTAGTAGAATTAACTATGGCTACACCTTC.

The chain has TRBV19 and TRBJ1-1; D remains ambiguous. CDR3 length: 11 residues. V was cut by 2 bases and J by 7 bases, with 5 bases left in between. Looked up from germline, CDR1 is LNHDA and CDR2 is SQIVND (reference sequence). The CDR3 coding sequence is TGTGCCAGTAGTATACAGAGTGAAGCTTTCTTT. Translation: CASSIQSEAFF.

The chain uses TRBV6-5 and TRBJ2-5, with D perhaps matching TRBD1 (5 bases). Germline V gene lookup returns CDR1 MNHEY and CDR2 SVGAGI. Trimming stripped 4 bases from V and 2 bases from J, with 17 bases between. The CDR3 sequence is 16 residues long. The CDR3 loop is CASSSFAAGLQETQYF. The CDR3 bases are TGTGCCAGCAGTTCATTTGCGGCAGGGCTACAAGAGACCCAGTACTTC.

This clone was seen a handful of times. V and J are TRBV6-6 and TRBJ2-2, with D perhaps matching TRBD1 (5 bases). The V end lost 4 bases, the J end lost 3 bases, and 9 bases lay between the germline ends. The CDR3 has 14 residues. Per the germline V gene, CDR1 is MNHNY and CDR2 is SVGAGI (reference sequence). DNA for the CDR3: TGTGCCAGCAGTTCCAGCAGGGACACCGGGGAGCTGTTTTTT. It codes for CASSSSRDTGELFF.

The genes are TRBV7-6 and TRBJ2-1; tentative D call: TRBD1 (5 bases). CDR3 size: 14 residues. V lost 2 bases to trimming and J lost 2 bases, with 7 bases between them. Looked up from germline, CDR1 is SGHVS and CDR2 is FNYEAQ. In DNA, the CDR3 is TGTGCCAGCAGCTTATTAGGGGCCTACAATGAGCAGTTCTTC. This codes for CASSLLGAYNEQFF.

The V gene is TRBV25-1, the J gene TRBJ2-1, with TRBD1 matching over 7 bases. This CDR3 contains 14 residues. The trim removed 4 bases at V and 4 bases at J, leaving 4 bases unmatched. CDR1 is MGHDK, CDR2 SYGVNS, per germline. The CDR3 spells CASSARDRYNEQFF. DNA of the CDR3: TGTGCCAGCAGTGCCCGGGACAGATACAATGAGCAGTTCTTC.

The chain recombines TRBV12-5 with TRBJ2-2, with 10 bases matching TRBD1. Unmatched junction bases numbered 5, after V lost 6 bases and J lost 4 bases. The CDR3 runs to 15 residues. The germline V gene has CDR1 LGHNT and CDR2 FRNRAP. This CDR3 reads CASGRGTGVTGELFF. CDR3 DNA sequence: TGTGCTAGTGGCCGCGGGACAGGGGTCACCGGGGAGCTGTTTTTT. The full variable domain, its missing parts supplied by reference TRBV12-5 and TRBJ2-2, is DARVTQTPRHKVTEMGQEVTMRCQPILGHNTVFWYRQTMMQGLELLAYFRNRAPLDDSGMPKDRFSAEMPDATLATLKIQPSEPRDSAVYFCASGRGTGVTGELFFGEGSRLTVL.

This chain joins TRBV5-6 and TRBJ2-7; TRBD2 is a possible D gene (8 bases). The CDR3 has 15 residues. Germline loops: CDR1 SGHDT, CDR2 YYEEEE. Trimming removed 4 bases from V and 3 bases from J, with 17 bases in between. The CDR3 DNA sequence: TGTGCCAGCAGCGCGGGAGGAGGGGGCAGCTACGAGCAGTACTTC. It is translated as CASSAGGGGSYEQYF.

The V gene is TRBV5-1, the J gene TRBJ1-6; D might be TRBD1 (5 bases). V gave up 1 base and J gave up 11 bases, with 13 bases separating them. The CDR3 consists of 14 residues. Germline CDR1 SGHRS, CDR2 YFSETQ. The CDR3 sequence is CASSLTGPGAPLHF. CDR3 sequence (DNA): TGCGCCAGCAGCTTGACAGGTCCGGGCGCACCCCTCCACTTT.

The chain employs TRBV6-5 and TRBJ1-2, with 7 positions matching TRBD1. CDR3 length equals 13 residues. With 5 bases clipped from V and 3 bases from J, the junction kept 3 bases outside the gene matches. CDR1 and CDR2 (germline): MNHEY, SVGAGI. This CDR3 is CASSPTGDYGYTF. Written as DNA, the CDR3 is TGTGCCAGCAGTCCTACAGGGGACTATGGCTACACCTTC.

This sequence joins TRBV7-9 and TRBJ2-5; 7 bases fit TRBD1. Per germline, CDR1 SEHNR and CDR2 FQNEAQ (reference sequence). This CDR3 comprises 13 residues. Trimming at V came to 5 bases and at J to 4 bases, leaving 4 bases not matched to a gene. The CDR3 region is CASSQRQGETQYF. The CDR3 DNA reads TGTGCCAGCAGCCAAAGACAGGGAGAGACCCAGTACTTC.

V and J are TRBV6-5 and TRBJ2-1; TRBD2 matches at 10 bases. From germline, CDR1 is MNHEY and CDR2 SVGAGI. Unmatched junction bases numbered 0, after V lost 4 bases and J lost 3 bases. The CDR3 loop spans 14 amino acids. CDR3 amino acids: CASSSSGSYNEQFF. The CDR3 DNA reads TGTGCCAGCAGTTCTAGCGGGAGCTACAATGAGCAGTTCTTC.

This clone was seen more than once but under ten times. The gene calls are TRBV5-1 and TRBJ2-7; D may correspond to TRBD1 or TRBD2 (5 bases each). There are 17 residues in the CDR3. Trimming left V 4 bases short and J 1 base short, with 21 bases between. The V gene's germline CDR1 is SGHRS and CDR2 YFSETQ. DNA of the CDR3: TGCGCCAGCAGCGTGGGCCGCTCCGGGACGGTGTCCTACGAGCAGTACTTC. Translating gives CASSVGRSGTVSYEQYF.

The chain carries TRBV3-1 (or the pseudogene TRBV3-2) and TRBJ1-6, with D unclear. Germline assignment: CDR1 LGHDT and CDR2 YNNKEL (reference sequence). This CDR3 contains 12 residues. V was pared by 4 bases and J by 7 bases, with 5 bases between. CDR3 residues: CASSLLNSPLHF. DNA of the CDR3: TGTGCCAGCAGCCTCCTGAATTCACCCCTCCACTTT.

V and J are TRBV10-1 and TRBJ1-6; D is uncertain. This CDR3 region has 12 residues. With 5 bases removed from V and 8 bases from J, the gap between germline ends came to 7 bases. Germline V gene data show CDR1 as WNHNN and CDR2 as SYGVQD (reference sequence). The CDR3 region is CASSPGDSPLHF. CDR3 in DNA: TGCGCCAGCAGTCCCGGGGATTCACCCCTCCACTTT.

The count of this clone is one. In DNA form, the CDR3 reads TGTGCCAGCAGTACAGGGTGGAGCAATCAGCCCCAGCATTTT. It encodes CASSTGWSNQPQHF. The chain couples TRBV6-5 to TRBJ1-5, with D possibly being TRBD1 (6 bases). The CDR3 is 14 residues long. V was cut by 5 bases and J by 1 base, with 9 bases left in between. Germline loops: CDR1 MNHEY, CDR2 SVGAGI.

The rearrangement joins TRBV11-2 to TRBJ1-2; D call uncertain. V lost 3 bases and J lost 8, with 13 bases in between. Germline loops: CDR1 SGHAT, CDR2 FQNNGV. This CDR3 region has 13 residues. The CDR3 sequence is CASSFTGSKGYTF. The CDR3, as DNA: TGTGCCAGCAGCTTCACGGGCAGCAAAGGCTACACCTTC.